This T cell receptor beta chain was captured in a study of regulatory T cells in long-lasting Graves disease. The time point is: newly diagnosed GD, antithyroid drugs for less than 3 months. There was RNA extracted from PBMCs, and the TCR library was made from it. Building of the TCR beta libraries involved iRepertoire HTBI primers and Arm-PCR of CDR3 regions. TCRdb reprocessed the multiplex PCR reads via MiXCR and lists one record per CDR3 protein. The data show some 340,000 distinct CDR3 sequences, roughly 10% seen once. This clonotype appeared many times. The V gene end was trimmed by 6 bases and the J gene end by 1 base; junction bases not matched to a gene: 5. The CDR3 loop spans 14 amino acids. Another study also made use of these data, one on T cells in Graves' hyperthyroidism and ophthalmopathy.

This sequence originates from a young woman with Graves disease. The chain has TRBV12-3 or TRBV12-4 and TRBJ1-1, with 7 bases matching TRBD1. The specimen comprised peripheral blood mononuclear cells (PBMCs), sampled at new diagnosis, from a patient treated with antithyroid drugs. Here the CDR3 reads CASRRRGRNTEAFF. CDR3 sequence (DNA): TGTGCCAGCAGACGCAGGGGGAGGAACACTGAAGCTTTCTTT.